What follows are 24 T cell receptor beta chains derived from one specimen sequenced in a study of shared clonotypes between healthy human individuals. Some clones are missing from TCRdb's copy, which holds only in-frame ones; the method was immunoSEQ multiplex PCR. The sample carries about 2.2 million clones, 90% to 95% recorded once. Positive CCR7 selection of CD45RO-negative cells yielded the naive CD8 cells, and terminally differentiated effector memory CD45RA+ cells were excluded. The sequenced sample consisted of naive CD8+ T cells from PBMCs. These receptors were obtained from a man younger than 30 in good health. Some clones in this sample may be carry-over from other donors' samples.

V is TRBV2 and J is TRBJ2-2; no firm D call. Germline CDR1 is SNHLY and CDR2 is FYNNEI. The CDR3 runs 16 residues. Trimming removed 0 bases at V and 5 bases at J, with 13 bases between. DNA for the CDR3: TGTGCCAGCAGTGAAGCGAGCCTAGTCGGGACCGGGGAGCTGTTTTTT. Its protein is CASSEASLVGTGELFF.

The count of this clone is one. The chain joins TRBV4-3 to TRBJ2-7, with TRBD2 matching over 10 bases. This CDR3 contains 15 residues. Unmatched junction bases numbered 2, after V lost 3 bases and J lost 0 bases. Germline V lookup: CDR1 LGHNA, CDR2 YSLEER. The CDR3 region has the DNA TGCGCCAGCAGCCATGGACTAGCGGACTCCTACGAGCAGTACTTC. It encodes CASSHGLADSYEQYF.

This clone was observed a single time. The gene calls are TRBV5-6 and TRBJ2-1; no clear D. The CDR3 has 18 amino acids. Germline V lookup: CDR1 SGHDT, CDR2 YYEEEE. Trimming took off 4 bases at V and 0 bases at J, with 20 bases between the two ends. The CDR3 DNA is TGTGCCAGCAGCCCTGGTGAGGTTCGCCCGCGCTCCTACAATGAGCAGTTCTTC. This sequence encodes CASSPGEVRPRSYNEQFF.

This chain uses TRBV6-1 with TRBJ2-7, with 9 nucleotides matching TRBD1. The CDR3 contains 15 residues. In germline, CDR1 is MNHNS, CDR2 SASEGT. With V trimmed by 4 bases and J by 4 bases, 8 bases remained unmatched. CDR3 in DNA: TGTGCCAGCAGTGTTTCCGGGACAGGGATATACGAGCAGTACTTC. This gives the protein CASSVSGTGIYEQYF.

The chain joins TRBV5-1 to TRBJ2-5, with D possibly being TRBD1 (6 bases). Trimming removed 4 bases from V and 7 bases from J, with 23 bases in between. The CDR3 spans 16 residues. Germline V gene sequence: CDR1 SGHRS, CDR2 YFSETQ. The CDR3 loop reads CASSPGLGGTGGTQYF. CDR3 DNA: TGCGCCAGCAGCCCCGGGCTAGGGGGAACCGGTGGGACCCAGTACTTC.

The chain is built from TRBV7-9 and TRBJ2-7; no reliable D call. The CDR3 covers 14 residues. V was pared by 1 base and J by 3 bases, with 10 bases between. From germline, CDR1 is SEHNR and CDR2 FQNEAQ (reference sequence). The CDR3 region has the DNA TGTGCCAGCAGCTTAGGGCAGTTACGCTACGAGCAGTACTTC. It specifies CASSLGQLRYEQYF.

CDR3 in amino acids: CASSSLALSTDTQYF. DNA of the CDR3: TGTGCCAGCAGTTCCTTAGCGTTAAGCACAGATACGCAGTATTTT. The chain links TRBV27 to TRBJ2-3, with D perhaps TRBD2 (5 bases). Trimming took off 4 bases at V and 0 bases at J, with 11 bases between the two ends. This CDR3 contains 15 residues. The germline V gene has CDR1 MNHEY and CDR2 SMNVEV (reference sequence).

V gene TRBV11-2 combines with J gene TRBJ2-3, with unresolved D. The CDR3 extends over 16 amino acids. V was cut by 1 base and J by 1 base, with 12 bases left in between. The V gene's germline CDR1 is SGHAT and CDR2 FQNNGV. CDR3 in DNA: TGTGCCAGCAGCTTAGTCCTGGCGACCCGCACAGATACGCAGTATTTT. Its protein is CASSLVLATRTDTQYF. The variable domain in full, with the rest retrieved from reference TRBV11-2 and TRBJ2-3, is EAGVAQSPRYKIIEKRQSVAFWCNPISGHATLYWYQQILGQGPKLLIQFQNNGVVDDSQLPKDRFSAERLKGVDSTLKIQPAKLEDSAVYLCASSLVLATRTDTQYFGPGTRLTVL.

This clone was observed once. This sample includes further DNA sequences coding for the same CDR3. The chain has TRBV7-6 and TRBJ2-6; possibly TRBD1 for D (6 bases). V shed 0 bases and J shed 0 bases, with 9 bases lying between them. The germline gives CDR1 SGHVS, CDR2 FNYEAQ. The CDR3 extends over 17 amino acids. CDR3 amino acids: CASSLALGGSGANVLTF. Written as DNA, the CDR3 is TGTGCCAGCAGCTTAGCGTTAGGGGGCTCTGGGGCCAACGTCCTGACTTTC. Looking up the rest from reference TRBV7-6 and TRBJ2-6 gives the full variable domain: GAGVSQSPRYKVTKRGQDVALRCDPISGHVSLYWYRQALGQGPEFLTYFNYEAQQDKSGLPNDRFSAERPEGSISTLTIQRTEQRDSAMYRCASSLALGGSGANVLTFGAGSRLTVL.

The chain is built from TRBV28 and TRBJ1-4; D perhaps matches TRBD1 (5 bases). This CDR3 region has 16 residues. Germline V gene sequence: CDR1 MDHEN, CDR2 SYDVKM. V was clipped by 7 bases and J by 6 bases, with 21 bases between them. This CDR3 reads CASNIRTTQGYEKLFF. DNA of the CDR3: TGTGCCAGCAACATAAGGACTACCCAGGGATATGAAAAACTGTTTTTT.

This chain links TRBV7-9 with TRBJ2-3; D ambiguous. The V end lost 5 bases, the J end lost 3 bases, and 12 bases lay between the germline ends. Germline CDR1 SEHNR, CDR2 FQNEAQ (reference sequence). The CDR3 has 14 residues. The CDR3 DNA reads as TGTGCCAGCAGCCGTACGTCCGGGACAGATACGCAGTATTTT. The encoded protein is CASSRTSGTDTQYF. Together with reference TRBV7-9 and TRBJ2-3, the CDR3 gives the full variable domain: DTGVSQNPRHKITKRGQNVTFRCDPISEHNRLYWYRQTLGQGPEFLTYFQNEAQLEKSRLLSDRFSAERPKGSFSTLEIQRTEQGDSAMYLCASSRTSGTDTQYFGPGTRLTVL.

This rearrangement joins TRBV5-1 to TRBJ2-7; D is perhaps TRBD2 (6 bases). The V end lost 4 bases, the J end lost 5 bases, and 16 bases lay between the germline ends. The germline gives CDR1 SGHRS, CDR2 YFSETQ. This CDR3 region has 14 residues. Here the CDR3 reads CASSAGLLRDEQYF. The CDR3 DNA is TGCGCCAGCAGCGCTGGACTACTTCGCGACGAGCAGTACTTC.

This clone was found once. The V gene is TRBV5-1, the J gene TRBJ2-1; the D gene is possibly TRBD2 (5 bases). Trimming pared 1 base from V and 9 bases from J, leaving 20 bases between. The germline CDR1 and CDR2 sequences are SGHRS and YFSETQ. This CDR3 has 16 amino acids. CDR3 in DNA: TGCGCCAGCAGCTTGCTTTTCGCCCGCGCGGGTGGTGAGCAGTTCTTC. Its translation: CASSLLFARAGGEQFF.

The chain employs TRBV28 and TRBJ2-7; perhaps D is TRBD1 or TRBD2 (7 bases each). The CDR3 is made up of 17 amino acids. V was shortened by 5 bases and J by 2 bases, with 22 bases between the two germline ends. Germline V gene lookup returns CDR1 MDHEN and CDR2 SYDVKM. CDR3 loop: CASSPRGGTVTPYEQYF. The DNA of the CDR3 is TGTGCCAGCAGTCCACGGGGAGGGACAGTAACTCCCTACGAGCAGTACTTC.

The J gene is TRBJ1-1, the V gene TRBV28, with unresolved D. This CDR3 contains 14 residues. Trimming left V 3 bases short and J 1 base short, with 9 bases between. Germline CDR1 and CDR2: MDHEN and SYDVKM. This CDR3 is CASSFVPRNTEAFF. As DNA, the CDR3 is TGTGCCAGCAGTTTCGTTCCGCGGAACACTGAAGCTTTCTTT.

The chain couples TRBV7-9 to TRBJ1-2, with D possibly matching TRBD1 (6 bases). The V gene lost 3 bases and the J gene lost 10 bases, with 12 bases spanning the gap. This CDR3 spans 12 amino acids. Germline CDR1 SEHNR, CDR2 FQNEAQ (reference sequence). In nucleotides, the CDR3 is TGTGCCAGCAGCTTCACAGGGTCTGACTACACCTTC. It codes for CASSFTGSDYTF.

The chain combines TRBV5-1 with TRBJ1-6; the D gene is possibly TRBD1 (5 bases). Trimming shortened V by 0 bases and J by 7 bases, and 11 bases separated the two germline ends. This CDR3 has 15 residues. CDR1 and CDR2 from the germline V gene are SGHRS and YFSETQ. In nucleotides, the CDR3 is TGCGCCAGCAGCTTGGCAGGGAATGCGAATTCACCCCTCCACTTT. Residues: CASSLAGNANSPLHF.

This clone has a single count. The chain links TRBV27 to TRBJ2-7; tentatively, D is TRBD1 or TRBD2 (5 bases each). The germline V gene encodes CDR1 MNHEY and CDR2 SMNVEV (reference sequence). The CDR3 loop spans 12 amino acids. Trimming removed 11 bases at V and 0 bases at J, with 11 bases between. CDR3 nucleotides: TGTGCCGGCCGGGACCGCTCCTACGAGCAGTACTTC. This sequence encodes CAGRDRSYEQYF.

V and J are TRBV7-2 and TRBJ2-2, with D hard to call. Germline V gene lookup returns CDR1 SGHTA and CDR2 FQGNSA. This CDR3 has 15 residues. The V and J ends lost 5 bases and 6 bases respectively, with 16 bases between them. The CDR3 DNA reads TGTGCCAGCAGCCTCGTGGGGTACAAAGCCGGGGAGCTGTTTTTT. Translated, it gives CASSLVGYKAGELFF.

CDR3 sequence: CASSFQQSSHEQYF. The CDR3 DNA reads TGTGCCAGCAGCTTTCAACAGTCGTCCCACGAGCAGTACTTC. The genes are TRBV7-9 and TRBJ2-7; no clear D. CDR3 length: 14 amino acids. The V end was cut by 3 bases, the J end by 5 bases, with 14 bases between. The germline V gene encodes CDR1 SEHNR and CDR2 FQNEAQ (reference sequence).

The chain links TRBV29-1 to TRBJ1-2, with D possibly TRBD1 on 6 matching bases. This CDR3 is built from 12 residues. The ends were cut back, 8 bases at V and 5 bases at J, with 15 bases in the middle. Germline CDR1 reads SQVTM; CDR2 reads ANQGSEA. The CDR3 spells CSTRDTLYGYTF. The CDR3 nucleotides are TGCAGCACCCGGGACACCCTTTATGGCTACACCTTC.

The chain combines TRBV13 with TRBJ2-7; TRBD2 might be the D (6 bases). Germline values: CDR1 PRHDT, CDR2 FYEKMQ (reference sequence). V was shortened by 0 bases and J by 3 bases, with 18 bases between the two germline ends. This CDR3 has 17 amino acids. CDR3 region: CASSLGRGGMKGYEQYF. The CDR3 region has the DNA TGTGCCAGCAGCTTAGGCCGGGGCGGGATGAAGGGCTACGAGCAGTACTTC.

A few counts support this clone. This sample includes further DNA sequences coding for the same CDR3. The chain combines TRBV27 with TRBJ2-2; D remains ambiguous. This CDR3 is 12 amino acids long. Germline lookup yields CDR1 MNHEY and CDR2 SMNVEV (reference sequence). With 3 bases removed from V and 4 bases from J, the gap between germline ends came to 3 bases. The CDR3 DNA reads as TGTGCCAGCAGTTTTCTCACCGGGGAGCTGTTTTTT. This sequence encodes CASSFLTGELFF.

The chain uses TRBV5-1 and TRBJ2-7, with 11 bases that match TRBD1. The ends lost 2 bases at V and 5 bases at J; junction bases unmatched: 3. The CDR3 is 14 amino acids. Germline V CDR1 and CDR2: SGHRS, YFSETQ. The CDR3 sequence is CASSFRDRGNEQYF. In nucleotides, the CDR3 is TGCGCCAGCAGCTTCCGGGACAGGGGGAACGAGCAGTACTTC.